The 3 T cell receptor beta chains presented below share a single source sample, sequenced in a study of cytomegalovirus exposure and HLA in healthy donors. PCR primers comprised 60 Vbeta and 13 Jbeta primers. Libraries were prepared by immunoSEQ multiplex PCR; TCRdb keeps only in-frame clonotypes and omits some of them. The repertoire holds 200,000 to 250,000 clones, approximately 82% seen once, with less than 8.5% in the top ten. Sequencing was performed on PBMCs. Source of these receptors: a woman aged 55-69 years in good health and CMV-seropositive.

The chain recombines TRBV2 with TRBJ1-5, with D hard to call. Germline V gives CDR1 SNHLY, CDR2 FYNNEI. The CDR3 consists of 14 residues. Trimming cost V 7 bases and J 3 bases, with 13 bases left between them. This CDR3 reads CASNPGTVNQPQHF. The CDR3 DNA reads TGTGCCAGCAATCCCGGTACAGTCAATCAGCCCCAGCATTTT. The whole variable domain, filled in from reference TRBV2 and TRBJ1-5, reads EPEVTQTPSHQVTQMGQEVILRCVPISNHLYFYWYRQILGQKVEFLVSFYNNEISEKSEIFDDQFSVERPDGSNFTLKIRSTKLEDSAMYFCASNPGTVNQPQHFGDGTRLSIL.

This chain links TRBV6-1 with TRBJ2-2, with D maybe TRBD2 (6 bases). The CDR3 consists of 14 residues. Germline CDR1 and CDR2: MNHNS and SASEGT. V shed 0 bases and J shed 8 bases, with 10 bases lying between them. CDR3 sequence: CASSEALGGGELFF. CDR3 DNA: TGTGCCAGCAGTGAAGCGCTGGGAGGAGGGGAGCTGTTTTTT.

The rearrangement links TRBV30 to TRBJ1-4; 9 bases agree with TRBD1. The CDR3 has 13 residues. With 1 base clipped from V and 10 bases from J, the junction kept 4 bases outside the gene matches. Germline V gives CDR1 GTSNPN, CDR2 SVGIG (reference sequence). The DNA of the CDR3 is TGTGCCTGGAGTGGTACGGACAGGGGAAAACTGTTTTTT. Translating gives CAWSGTDRGKLFF.